The 28 T cell receptor beta chains in this list originate from one sample, sequenced in a study of cytomegalovirus exposure and HLA in healthy donors. The primer mix had 60 Vbeta and 13 Jbeta primers. Generated by immunoSEQ multiplex PCR, the TCRdb table keeps only in-frame clones and is missing some. The data contain 100,000 to 150,000 clones, just under 80% of them seen just once; the ten biggest clones take up over 1.5%. The sequencing sample was made of PBMCs. These receptor sequences come from a middle-aged woman in good health and CMV-seronegative.

J is TRBJ1-1 and V is TRBV28; D may be TRBD1 (6 bases). The ends were cut back, 5 bases at V and 5 bases at J, with 15 bases in the middle. This CDR3 is built from 14 residues. Germline V gives CDR1 MDHEN, CDR2 SYDVKM. Here the CDR3 reads CASSSGGGRTEAFF. The DNA of the CDR3 is TGTGCCAGCAGTAGTGGGGGGGGGCGGACTGAAGCTTTCTTT.

The chain combines TRBV28 with TRBJ2-3, with 10 bases aligning to TRBD1. The CDR3 contains 17 residues. CDR1 is MDHEN and CDR2 is SYDVKM in the germline V gene. J gave up 0 bases and V 7 bases, and 10 bases lay outside the gene matches. The CDR3 sequence: CASTPEGTGASTDTQYF. The CDR3 DNA reads TGTGCCAGCACTCCTGAGGGGACAGGGGCTAGCACAGATACGCAGTATTTT.

This clone was recorded once. The chain joins TRBV30 to TRBJ1-2, with D possibly being TRBD1 (5 bases). Deletions cut 2 bases from V and 6 bases from J, with 16 bases between. The CDR3 totals 14 residues. Germline CDR1 and CDR2: GTSNPN and SVGIG (reference sequence). CDR3 DNA sequence: TGTGCCTGGAGTCTGGGGCCGTTAAAAAATGGCTACACCTTC. This encodes CAWSLGPLKNGYTF. Supplemented by reference TRBV30 and TRBJ1-2, the full variable domain reads SQTIHQWPATLVQPVGSPLSLECTVEGTSNPNLYWYRQAAGRGLQLLFYSVGIGQISSEVPQNLSASRPQDRQFILSSKKLLLSDSGFYLCAWSLGPLKNGYTFGSGTRLTVV.

The chain has TRBV9 and TRBJ2-3, with a weak D call TRBD2 (5 bases). The CDR3 is 15 residues long. CDR1 is SGDLS and CDR2 is YYNGEE in the germline V gene. Trimming shortened V by 0 bases and J by 3 bases, and 11 bases separated the two germline ends. The CDR3 DNA reads TGTGCCAGCAGCGTAGCGGGGAAGCGGACAGATACGCAGTATTTT. Encoded protein: CASSVAGKRTDTQYF.

The DNA of the CDR3 is TGTGCCAGCTGGACAGGACTCTCCTACAATGAGCAGTTCTTC. It specifies CASWTGLSYNEQFF. The chain uses TRBV2 and TRBJ2-1, with 7 bases aligning to TRBD1. Germline V gene data show CDR1 as SNHLY and CDR2 as FYNNEI. The CDR3 is 14 residues long. V dropped 8 bases and J dropped 0; count of bases not matched to a gene: 4.

V usage is TRBV27 and J usage is TRBJ1-3; 8 bases are shared with TRBD1. V trimming: 6 bases; J trimming: 0 bases; junction bases outside the gene matches: 7. This CDR3 spans 16 amino acids. Germline CDR1 reads MNHEY; CDR2 reads SMNVEV (reference sequence). CDR3 DNA: TGTGCCAGCAGGAAAACAGGGGGTCCCTCTGGAAACACCATATATTTT. It yields the protein CASRKTGGPSGNTIYF.

J is TRBJ1-2 and V is TRBV5-8; no definite D call. The CDR3 extends over 12 amino acids. V lost 2 bases and J lost 5, with 7 bases in between. Germline CDR1 reads SGHTS; CDR2 reads YDEGEE. Written as DNA, the CDR3 is TGTGCCAGCAGCTTTGCCGAGTATGGCTACACCTTC. Its translation: CASSFAEYGYTF.

The chain employs TRBV18 and TRBJ2-1; TRBD2 is a possible D gene (5 bases). The V end was cut by 1 base, the J end by 10 bases, with 17 bases between. Germline CDR1 reads KGHSH; CDR2 reads LQKENI. The CDR3 covers 15 residues. The CDR3 reads CASSPQFGTLAEQFF. The CDR3 DNA reads TGTGCCAGCTCACCACAATTCGGCACCTTAGCGGAGCAGTTCTTC.

The rearrangement links TRBV27 to TRBJ2-3, with TRBD2 matching over 8 bases. Germline CDR1 and CDR2: MNHEY and SMNVEV (reference sequence). With V trimmed by 5 bases and J by 6 bases, 13 bases remained unmatched. There are 16 residues in the CDR3. The CDR3 DNA sequence: TGTGCCAGCAGTCTTCTATCAGCGGGGGAGTCTGATACGCAGTATTTT. The encoded protein is CASSLLSAGESDTQYF.

The chain uses TRBV2 and TRBJ1-1; possible D gene TRBD1, 6 bases. CDR3 length equals 14 residues. Germline CDR1 and CDR2: SNHLY and FYNNEI. V was pared by 6 bases and J by 1 base, with 12 bases between. CDR3 bases: TGTGCCAGCAGGAGAGACAGGAGGAACACTGAAGCTTTCTTT. Residues: CASRRDRRNTEAFF.

The genes are TRBV18 and TRBJ1-4, with D perhaps TRBD1 (6 bases). Trimming pared 3 bases from V and 6 bases from J, leaving 14 bases between. Germline CDR1 KGHSH, CDR2 LQKENI. This CDR3 region has 15 residues. CDR3 DNA: TGTGCCAGCTCACCTCGGGGGGGCTATGATGAAAAACTGTTTTTT. It translates to CASSPRGGYDEKLFF.

The gene calls are TRBV29-1 and TRBJ2-3; 8 bases agree with TRBD1. CDR3 length equals 14 residues. Germline CDR1 is SQVTM and CDR2 is ANQGSEA. J was trimmed by 1 base and V by 2 bases; bases with no gene match: 2. CDR3 in DNA: TGCAGCGTTGAAACAGGGGGAGGCACAGATACGCAGTATTTT. It specifies CSVETGGGTDTQYF.

The chain is built from TRBV6-1 and TRBJ1-4, with D possibly matching TRBD1 (5 bases). CDR3 length equals 15 residues. V lost 4 bases and J 4 bases, leaving 13 bases between the germline ends. CDR1 is MNHNS, CDR2 SASEGT, per germline. The CDR3 here is CASSATGILNEKLFF. CDR3 nucleotide sequence: TGTGCCAGCAGTGCTACAGGCATCCTTAATGAAAAACTGTTTTTT.

This clone appeared a single time. The chain links TRBV5-1 to TRBJ2-2; D perhaps matches TRBD1 (5 bases). The germline CDR1 and CDR2 sequences are SGHRS and YFSETQ. The CDR3 sequence is 14 residues long. With 0 bases removed from V and 6 bases from J, the gap between germline ends came to 9 bases. The CDR3 DNA reads TGCGCCAGCAGCTTGGAAGGGGTAGCCGGGGAGCTGTTTTTT. It specifies CASSLEGVAGELFF.

The V gene is TRBV9, the J gene TRBJ2-5; 7 bases are a match to TRBD2. There are 15 residues in the CDR3. Germline CDR1 reads SGDLS; CDR2 reads YYNGEE. V dropped 5 bases and J dropped 2; count of bases not matched to a gene: 9. This chain's CDR3 is CASSFGGGRQETQYF. In nucleotides, the CDR3 is TGTGCCAGCAGTTTCGGGGGAGGGCGTCAAGAGACCCAGTACTTC. The full variable domain, with the rest looked up from reference TRBV9 and TRBJ2-5, is DSGVTQTPKHLITATGQRVTLRCSPRSGDLSVYWYQQSLDQGLQFLIQYYNGEERAKGNILERFSAQQFPDLHSELNLSSLELGDSALYFCASSFGGGRQETQYFGPGTRLLVL.

The gene calls are TRBV27 and TRBJ1-1, with a possible D match to TRBD1 (6 bases). The CDR3 loop spans 13 amino acids. Trimming left V 10 bases short and J 5 bases short, with 17 bases between. The germline V gene has CDR1 MNHEY and CDR2 SMNVEV (reference sequence). CDR3 region: CATYHTGTTEAFF. CDR3 bases: TGTGCCACCTACCATACAGGGACGACTGAAGCTTTCTTT.

This rearrangement joins TRBV28 to TRBJ2-1; 9 nucleotides line up with TRBD1. CDR3 length: 14 residues. J gave up 7 bases and V 2 bases, and 3 bases lay outside the gene matches. Germline values: CDR1 MDHEN, CDR2 SYDVKM. The CDR3 loop is CASSLATGGNEQFF. The DNA for the CDR3 is TGTGCCAGCAGTTTAGCGACAGGGGGAAATGAGCAGTTCTTC.

A few counts support this clone. The junction and the germline gene differ at one end; a read error may be behind it. V and J are TRBV6-5 and TRBJ2-2, with D possibly being TRBD2 (5 bases). The germline V gene encodes CDR1 MNHEY and CDR2 SVGAGI. There are 14 residues in the CDR3. CDR3 loop: CASSYQKLPRGAVF. CDR3 nucleotides: TGTGCCAGCAGTTACCAAAAATTGCCCCGGGGAGCTGTTTTT.

The V and J genes are TRBV27 and TRBJ2-7, with D possibly being TRBD2 (6 bases). Germline V CDR1 and CDR2: MNHEY, SMNVEV (reference sequence). This CDR3 has 16 residues. Trimming pared 2 bases from V and 3 bases from J, leaving 17 bases between. CDR3: CASSLPRGRLGYEQYF. In DNA, the CDR3 is TGTGCCAGCAGTTTACCGCGGGGAAGATTAGGCTACGAGCAGTACTTC.

Points on this clone: The same CDR3 also results from other DNA sequences found in this sample. This chain connects TRBV7-2 to TRBJ2-1; D unresolved. The germline V gene has CDR1 SGHTA and CDR2 FQGNSA. Trimming removed 1 base from V and 5 bases from J, with 6 bases in between. There are 13 residues in the CDR3. The CDR3 nucleotides read TGTGCCAGCAGCTTAGGGCCAAACAATGAGCAGTTCTTC. Encoded protein: CASSLGPNNEQFF.

The V gene is TRBV28, the J gene TRBJ2-6, with TRBD1 identical over 7 bases. The germline CDR1 and CDR2 sequences are MDHEN and SYDVKM. Trimming removed 5 bases from V and 6 bases from J; junction bases left unmatched: 13. The CDR3 sequence is 17 residues long. The DNA for the CDR3 is TGTGCCAGCAGTCCCCCCGGATTCCAGGGGGAGGCCAACGTCCTGACTTTC. This sequence encodes CASSPPGFQGEANVLTF.

This chain links TRBV6-5 with TRBJ1-5; the D gene is possibly TRBD1 (6 bases). This CDR3 has 15 amino acids. Trimming stripped 5 bases from V and 4 bases from J, with 15 bases between. Germline CDR1 is MNHEY and CDR2 is SVGAGI. CDR3 protein: CASSVTGIANQPQHF. CDR3 coding DNA: TGTGCCAGCAGTGTCACAGGGATAGCTAATCAGCCCCAGCATTTT.

Comment on this clone: Other nucleotide sequences from this sample produce the same CDR3. The J gene is TRBJ2-6, the V gene TRBV5-1; D not resolved. This CDR3 has 14 residues. Germline CDR1 is SGHRS and CDR2 is YFSETQ. V was clipped by 4 bases and J by 0 bases, with 5 bases between them. For the CDR3, the DNA is TGCGCCAGCAGCCCCCTCTCTGGGGCCAACGTCCTGACTTTC. Its protein product is CASSPLSGANVLTF.

V is TRBV5-1 and J is TRBJ2-5, with 13 bases matching TRBD2. This CDR3 spans 16 amino acids. J gave up 5 bases and V 0 bases, and 4 bases lay outside the gene matches. Germline V lookup: CDR1 SGHRS, CDR2 YFSETQ. The CDR3 DNA follows: TGCGCCAGCAGCTTGGGGACTAGCGGGGGTTATGAGACCCAGTACTTC. Translation gives CASSLGTSGGYETQYF.

The rearrangement joins TRBV9 to TRBJ2-3, with D tentatively TRBD2 (6 bases). V was trimmed by 3 bases and J by 0 bases, leaving 8 bases between them. The CDR3 totals 14 residues. Per the germline V gene, CDR1 is SGDLS and CDR2 is YYNGEE. The DNA for the CDR3 is TGTGCCAGCAGCGAAAGCGGGAGCACAGATACGCAGTATTTT. Amino acids: CASSESGSTDTQYF.

This chain uses TRBV11-1 with TRBJ2-1, with 10 positions matching TRBD2. The CDR3 consists of 13 residues. Germline V gene sequence: CDR1 SGHAT, CDR2 FQDESV (reference sequence). V lost 3 bases and J lost 9; bases outside the gene matches: 2. CDR3 sequence: CASSLASGGEQFF. DNA of the CDR3: TGTGCCAGCAGCTTGGCTAGCGGGGGTGAGCAGTTCTTC.

A note on this clone: Other DNA sequences in the sample encode the same CDR3. The J gene is TRBJ2-2, the V gene TRBV27, with TRBD1 matching over 7 bases. CDR1 and CDR2 from the germline V gene are MNHEY and SMNVEV (reference sequence). The V segment lost 5 bases and the J segment 6 bases; nucleotides outside the gene matches: 3. The CDR3 spans 13 residues. The CDR3 protein is CASSIQGAGELFF. Written as DNA, the CDR3 is TGTGCCAGCAGTATCCAGGGGGCCGGGGAGCTGTTTTTT.

V and J are TRBV28 and TRBJ2-7; 9 bases are shared with TRBD1. The CDR3 covers 15 residues. The germline V gene has CDR1 MDHEN and CDR2 SYDVKM. Germline trimming cut 5 bases from V and 5 bases from J; bases unmatched to any gene: 10. Here the CDR3 reads CASSPGTGRLDEQYF. The CDR3 DNA sequence: TGTGCCAGCAGTCCGGGGACAGGGAGGTTGGACGAGCAGTACTTC. Looking up the rest from reference TRBV28 and TRBJ2-7 gives the full variable domain: DVKVTQSSRYLVKRTGEKVFLECVQDMDHENMFWYRQDPGLGLRLIYFSYDVKMKEKGDIPEGYSVSREKKERFSLILESASTNQTSMYLCASSPGTGRLDEQYFGPGTRLTVT.